One sample yielded the 11 T cell receptor beta chains listed below, sequenced in a study of blood T cell repertoires in COVID-19. Here immunoSEQ multiplex PCR was the method, and the copy in TCRdb shows in-frame clones only, minus some. The table has 430,000 or so clones, approximately 90% seen once. The sequencing input was peripheral blood. The source is a man between 18 and 35 years old with COVID-19, enrolled during active disease.

This clone was counted a few times. The rearrangement uses TRBV5-1 and TRBJ1-4, with TRBD1 matching 7 bases. V lost 0 bases, J lost 5 bases, and 4 bases stayed unmatched. CDR3 size: 15 residues. Germline loops: CDR1 SGHRS, CDR2 YFSETQ. The CDR3 loop is CASSLAGTENEKLFF. The CDR3 nucleotides are TGCGCCAGCAGCTTGGCAGGGACAGAGAATGAAAAACTGTTTTTT.

J is TRBJ2-1 and V is TRBV2; 7 bases align to TRBD1. V was clipped by 7 bases and J by 12 bases; unmatched bases: 9. There are 12 residues in the CDR3. Germline CDR1 and CDR2: SNHLY and FYNNEI. The CDR3 sequence is CASKPKTGRQFF. CDR3 sequence (DNA): TGTGCCAGCAAACCTAAGACAGGGAGGCAGTTCTTC. Together with reference TRBV2 and TRBJ2-1, the CDR3 gives the full variable domain: EPEVTQTPSHQVTQMGQEVILRCVPISNHLYFYWYRQILGQKVEFLVSFYNNEISEKSEIFDDQFSVERPDGSNFTLKIRSTKLEDSAMYFCASKPKTGRQFFGPGTRLTVL.

This clone was detected once. The chain employs TRBV4-1 and TRBJ2-3; TRBD2 is a possible D gene (6 bases). The CDR3 consists of 15 residues. Germline CDR1 and CDR2: MGHRA and YSYEKL. The V end lost 4 bases, the J end lost 12 bases, and 23 bases lay between the germline ends. The CDR3 is CASSLSPGTLSLQYF. The DNA for the CDR3 is TGCGCCAGCAGCCTTTCTCCCGGGACTCTTTCCCTCCAGTATTTT.

This clone was seen a few times. J is TRBJ1-4 and V is TRBV6-1, with TRBD1 matching 7 bases. V lost 3 bases and J lost 12; bases outside the gene matches: 13. Germline assignment: CDR1 MNHNS and CDR2 SASEGT. This CDR3 region has 15 residues. CDR3 nucleotide sequence: TGTGCCAGCAGTGACATTTGGACAGGCGGGGGGCAACTGTTTTTT. It yields the protein CASSDIWTGGGQLFF.

The V gene is TRBV9, the J gene TRBJ1-1, with a tentative D call TRBD1 (6 bases). V gave up 0 bases and J gave up 4 bases, with 10 bases separating them. This CDR3 has 14 amino acids. CDR1 SGDLS and CDR2 YYNGEE come from the germline V gene. CDR3 bases: TGTGCCAGCAGCGTAGGGACAGCCCTCACTGAAGCTTTCTTT. It translates to CASSVGTALTEAFF.

The CDR3, as DNA: TGTGCCAGCAGCGCCCTAAGAGCGGGACAGCAGTACTTC. Amino acids: CASSALRAGQQYF. The chain has TRBV9 and TRBJ2-7, with 7 bases lining up with TRBD2. V lost 3 bases to trimming and J lost 8 bases; unmatched junction nucleotides: 8. The CDR3 is made up of 13 amino acids. CDR1 and CDR2 (germline): SGDLS, YYNGEE.

The rearrangement links TRBV2 to TRBJ2-7; TRBD2 agrees at 10 bases. Germline V gene data show CDR1 as SNHLY and CDR2 as FYNNEI. This CDR3 is 15 amino acids long. V shed 1 base and J 4 bases; nucleotides not matched to a gene: 4. In nucleotides, the CDR3 is TGTGCCAGCAGTGAAGGATCTAGCGGGAGTTACGAGCAGTACTTC. It is translated as CASSEGSSGSYEQYF.

The rearrangement uses TRBV21-1 and TRBJ2-1; no check of the table's D call, TRBD2, against the DNA was made. TRBV21-1 is a pseudogene. CDR3 length: 22 amino acids. The DNA for the CDR3 is TGTGCCAGCAGCAAAATGGGTGCAGTTAGCGGGAGCCGCCTCAGCTCCTACAATGAGCAGTTCTTC. Translation: CASSKMGAVSGSRLSSYNEQFF.

The genes are TRBV7-9 and TRBJ2-7; D is uncertain. CDR1 is SEHNR and CDR2 is FQNEAQ in the germline V gene (reference sequence). The CDR3 spans 13 residues. The V gene lost 4 bases and the J gene lost 3 bases, with 10 bases spanning the gap. CDR3: CASSSALYYEQYF. CDR3 DNA sequence: TGTGCCAGCAGCTCCGCGCTCTACTACGAGCAGTACTTC.

This clone has a single count. The chain links TRBV10-3 to TRBJ1-1; 10 bases are shared with TRBD1. This CDR3 contains 13 residues. Germline lookup yields CDR1 ENHRY and CDR2 SYGVKD. V dropped 6 bases and J dropped 6; count of bases not matched to a gene: 4. The CDR3 reads CAIRRTGGAEAFF. The CDR3 nucleotides are TGTGCCATCAGGAGGACAGGGGGGGCTGAAGCTTTCTTT.

The chain combines TRBV12-5 with TRBJ2-1, with D perhaps TRBD1 (6 bases). The V gene's germline CDR1 is LGHNT and CDR2 FRNRAP. The V end lost 6 bases, the J end lost 1 base, and 13 bases lay between the germline ends. This CDR3 has 15 residues. The CDR3 sequence: CASGMDSGSYNEQFF. CDR3 coding DNA: TGTGCTAGTGGAATGGACAGTGGGTCCTACAATGAGCAGTTCTTC. The complete variable domain, with remaining parts taken from reference TRBV12-5 and TRBJ2-1, reads DARVTQTPRHKVTEMGQEVTMRCQPILGHNTVFWYRQTMMQGLELLAYFRNRAPLDDSGMPKDRFSAEMPDATLATLKIQPSEPRDSAVYFCASGMDSGSYNEQFFGPGTRLTVL.